The next 21 T cell receptor beta chains were all read from a single sample in a study of T cells expressing NK-cell markers. TCRdb reprocessed the 5' RACE reads, keeping one entry per CDR3 protein, no DNA. This specimen shows 550,000 to 600,000 distinct CDR3 sequences; the ten leading clones hold around 3.3%. The specimen was blood T cells: a sorted CD56 or NKG2C T cell subset, CD4+ or CD8+ T cells, or bulk PBMC T cells (not recorded which). All receptors come from a man aged 18 to 35 in good health.

CDR3 sequence reads: CASSQGLAGGPFF. The chain couples TRBV4-1 to TRBJ2-1; TCRdb indicates TRBD2, and absent DNA this call remains unverified. Per germline, CDR1 MGHRA and CDR2 YSYEKL. This CDR3 is 13 amino acids long.

V gene TRBV24-1 combines with J gene TRBJ2-3; with no DNA, the TCRdb D assignment of TRBD2 cannot be verified. Per germline, CDR1 KGHDR and CDR2 SFDVKD. CDR3 length: 19 residues. The CDR3 spells CATSGRLAGRVGSTDTQYF.

The CDR3 sequence: CASSPRHGTYEQYF. The chain joins TRBV9 to TRBJ2-7. The CDR3 has 14 residues. Germline V gene sequence: CDR1 SGDLS, CDR2 YYNGEE.

The gene calls are TRBV3-1 and TRBJ1-3. This CDR3 is 15 amino acids long. Germline CDR1 reads LGHDT; CDR2 reads YNNKEL (reference sequence). CDR3 region: CASSQAPAKGNTIYF.

This rearrangement joins TRBV7-2 to TRBJ1-5; no DNA is available, so the TRBD1 call from TCRdb remains unchecked. The CDR3 runs to 15 residues. Germline CDR1 is SGHTA and CDR2 is FQGNSA. The CDR3 reads CASSLVGGSDQPQHF.

The rearrangement links TRBV6-2 or TRBV6-3 to TRBJ2-4; TCRdb designates TRBD1, a call that cannot be tested without DNA. This CDR3 is 14 amino acids long. In germline, CDR1 is MNHEY, CDR2 SVGEGT. Here the CDR3 reads CASTGSRQFRDQYF.

J is TRBJ2-5 and V is TRBV10-3; TCRdb names TRBD2, which stays unverified in the absence of DNA. This CDR3 contains 13 residues. Germline V CDR1 and CDR2: ENHRY, SYGVKD. This CDR3 reads CATGLAGAETQYF.

The CDR3 here is CSALGLWGESPGANVLTF. The chain joins TRBV20-1 to TRBJ2-6; TCRdb picks TRBD1, but there is no DNA to check that call. CDR1 and CDR2 (germline): DFQATT, SNEGSKA (reference sequence). This CDR3 contains 18 residues.

The chain recombines TRBV10-3 with TRBJ2-1; the TRBD1 assignment by TCRdb is unverifiable without DNA. The CDR3 consists of 16 residues. Germline lookup yields CDR1 ENHRY and CDR2 SYGVKD. CDR3 protein: CAIRQQGDSSYNEQFF.

V and J are TRBV29-1 and TRBJ2-4; TCRdb reports TRBD2, a call that lacks DNA to check it against. Germline assignment: CDR1 SQVTM and CDR2 ANQGSEA. This CDR3 spans 14 amino acids. The CDR3 loop is CSVSGRADKNIQYF.

This rearrangement joins TRBV2 to TRBJ2-1; the D gene TCRdb calls, TRBD2, cannot be checked with no DNA. The CDR3 consists of 15 residues. Germline V lookup: CDR1 SNHLY, CDR2 FYNNEI. The CDR3 loop is CASGRAGGGYNEQFF.

The chain uses TRBV6-5 and TRBJ2-1; TCRdb outputs TRBD2, but without DNA this stays unchecked. Germline CDR1 is MNHEY and CDR2 is SVGAGI. The CDR3 runs 17 residues. CDR3 region: CASSYSASGILGNEQFF.

V usage is TRBV15 and J usage is TRBJ2-5; the TCRdb D gene call, TRBD1, has no DNA to confirm it. The CDR3 consists of 13 residues. Germline V gene lookup returns CDR1 LNHNV and CDR2 YYDKDF (reference sequence). The CDR3: CATSREPPRTQYF.

This chain uses TRBV4-1 with TRBJ2-3; TCRdb proposes TRBD2, but this gene call is untestable without DNA. The CDR3 is made up of 15 amino acids. Germline assignment: CDR1 MGHRA and CDR2 YSYEKL. CDR3 sequence reads: CASSPTSLSTDTQYF.

The chain is built from TRBV12-3 or TRBV12-4 and TRBJ2-1; the TRBD1 assignment by TCRdb is unverifiable without DNA. This CDR3 has 16 residues. Here the CDR3 reads CASTRGRGQGANEQFF.

The V and J genes are TRBV20-1 and TRBJ2-7. Germline values: CDR1 DFQATT, CDR2 SNEGSKA (reference sequence). This CDR3 spans 13 amino acids. The CDR3 is CSARDREPYEQYF.

The V and J genes are TRBV24-1 and TRBJ2-2; the D call of TRBD1 rests on TCRdb alone, since no DNA is present to check it. The CDR3 has 14 amino acids. CDR1 and CDR2 (germline): KGHDR, SFDVKD. The CDR3: CATSDLQGPGELFF.

The CDR3 spells CALYSGLAGPPELEQFF. The chain joins TRBV6-5 to TRBJ2-1; as DNA is missing, the TRBD2 call by TCRdb cannot be tested. The germline CDR1 and CDR2 sequences are MNHEY and SVGAGI. This CDR3 has 17 amino acids.

The V and J genes are TRBV6-5 and TRBJ2-1; TCRdb selects TRBD1, and the lack of DNA leaves this call unchecked. The V gene's germline CDR1 is MNHEY and CDR2 SVGAGI. The CDR3 spans 15 residues. CDR3 loop: CASSLRDRSHNEQFF.

This chain connects TRBV6-5 to TRBJ2-5; the TCRdb call, TRBD1, lacks DNA for checking. This CDR3 has 17 residues. Germline V gene data show CDR1 as MNHEY and CDR2 as SVGAGI. Here the CDR3 reads CASSYFNQQGTEETQYF.

The J gene is TRBJ2-2, the V gene TRBV18; the TCRdb call, TRBD2, lacks DNA for checking. This CDR3 contains 16 residues. Germline CDR1 is KGHSH and CDR2 is LQKENI. The CDR3 reads CASSPPERANTGELFF.